This TCR beta chain emerged from a study of blood T cell repertoires in COVID-19. In the authors' methods: Quantification of nucleated cells was approximated via reference gene primer amplification. Sequencing was performed with immunoSEQ multiplex PCR; in TCRdb, only in-frame clones are kept and a portion is missing. Clonal size and the V and J genes are those of that table, whereas D and trimming came from the DNA. Of approximately 110,000 clones in the sample, 69% were seen once. The specimen sequenced was peripheral blood. The sequence came from an elderly man with acute or convalescent COVID-19.

This CDR3 is CASNQGGSSYEQYF. As DNA, the CDR3 is TGTGCCAGCAACCAGGGCGGTAGCTCCTACGAGCAGTACTTC. The chain recombines TRBV28 with TRBJ2-7; weak D call: TRBD1 (5 bases). The CDR3 runs to 14 residues. CDR1 is MDHEN and CDR2 is SYDVKM in the germline V gene. V was pared by 7 bases and J by 0 bases, with 13 bases between. Full variable domain (outside the CDR3, taken from reference TRBV28 and TRBJ2-7): DVKVTQSSRYLVKRTGEKVFLECVQDMDHENMFWYRQDPGLGLRLIYFSYDVKMKEKGDIPEGYSVSREKKERFSLILESASTNQTSMYLCASNQGGSSYEQYFGPGTRLTVT.